What follows are 15 T cell receptor beta chains derived from one specimen sequenced in a study of Ad26.COV2.S vaccination and SARS-CoV-2 variants. Specified treatment: roughly 20 received Ad26.COV2.S at low or high dose, single or two shots; 5 received placebo; per-sample allocation not given. Sampling was performed 63 days after the first vaccine or placebo injection. This table comes from immunoSEQ multiplex PCR, and its TCRdb copy is limited to in-frame clones, with some not included. The table lists around 300,000 clones, roughly 90% of them singletons, with 4.5% to 5.5% in the top ten. Sequenced material: peripheral blood, taken in a trial of Ad26.COV2.S vaccine versus placebo. The receptors were gathered from a person between 18 and 65 years old who received the Ad26.COV2.S COVID-19 vaccine or a placebo.

This clone was observed once. This chain links TRBV13 with TRBJ1-6; D is possibly TRBD1 (6 bases). Trimming cost V 5 bases and J 7 bases, with 15 bases left between them. CDR3 size: 15 residues. The germline V gene has CDR1 PRHDT and CDR2 FYEKMQ (reference sequence). The CDR3 DNA sequence: TGTGCCAGCAGCATAAAGCAGGGGTGGAATTCACCCCTCCACTTT. Translated, it gives CASSIKQGWNSPLHF.

The gene calls are TRBV7-9 and TRBJ2-2; 11 bases are shared with TRBD2. Trimming removed 4 bases from V and 3 bases from J; junction bases left unmatched: 1. In germline, CDR1 is SEHNR, CDR2 FQNEAQ (reference sequence). This CDR3 has 15 amino acids. CDR3 coding DNA: TGTGCCAGCAGCTCGGGACTAGCGGACACCGGGGAGCTGTTTTTT. This codes for CASSSGLADTGELFF.

V usage is TRBV6-2 or TRBV6-3 and J usage is TRBJ2-7; D gene ambiguous. The V end was cut by 5 bases, the J end by 0 bases, with 23 bases between. The CDR3 covers 18 residues. Per the germline V gene, CDR1 is MNHEY and CDR2 is SVGEGT. In nucleotides, the CDR3 is TGTGCCAGCAGTCAGCCAATCGTCGGCACCAGACCCTCCTACGAGCAGTACTTC. Its translation is CASSQPIVGTRPSYEQYF.

The V gene is TRBV9, the J gene TRBJ2-1; possible D gene TRBD1, 5 bases. V lost 0 bases, J lost 0 bases, and 22 bases lay in between. This CDR3 contains 20 residues. Germline loops: CDR1 SGDLS, CDR2 YYNGEE. Here the CDR3 DNA reads TGTGCCAGCAGCGTAGCGGACCGCCCAAAACAGGAGAGCTCCTACAATGAGCAGTTCTTC. This codes for CASSVADRPKQESSYNEQFF.

The chain links TRBV6-1 to TRBJ1-1; tentatively, D is TRBD1 (5 bases). The germline V and J ends were trimmed by 2 bases and 2 bases, with 12 bases remaining between them. The CDR3 sequence is 15 residues long. CDR1 is MNHNS, CDR2 SASEGT, per germline. DNA of the CDR3: TGTGCCAGCAGTGAACGGGGCATCACAAACACTGAAGCTTTCTTT. Translating it yields CASSERGITNTEAFF.

This rearrangement joins TRBV5-5 to TRBJ1-6, with D possibly TRBD1 on 6 matching bases. Germline values: CDR1 SGHKS, CDR2 YYEKEE (reference sequence). V shed 0 bases and J shed 8 bases, with 15 bases lying between them. The CDR3 is 16 residues long. The CDR3 DNA follows: TGTGCCAGCAGCTTGGTACAGGGTATTGTCCATTCACCCCTCCACTTT. This gives the protein CASSLVQGIVHSPLHF.

The chain combines TRBV6-1 with TRBJ1-1; D gene ambiguous. CDR3 length equals 13 residues. Germline assignment: CDR1 MNHNS and CDR2 SASEGT. V lost 3 bases to trimming and J lost 1 base, with 6 bases between them. The CDR3 nucleotides are TGTGCCAGCAGTGACGGAGCGAACACTGAAGCTTTCTTT. Its translation is CASSDGANTEAFF.

As concerns this clone: One junction end does not reproduce the germline sequence, and a read error may be involved. Other DNA sequences in the sample encode the same CDR3. This chain joins TRBV7-2 and TRBJ2-1; tentatively, D is TRBD1 or TRBD2 (5 bases each). There are 15 residues in the CDR3. Germline CDR1 and CDR2: SGHTA and FQGNSA. CDR3 protein: CASSFPGTPYNEQFF. CDR3 coding DNA: TGCGCCAGCAGCTTTCCCGGGACCCCGTACAATGAGCAGTTCTTC.

This rearrangement joins TRBV19 to TRBJ2-7, with 7 bases lining up with TRBD2. The V gene's germline CDR1 is LNHDA and CDR2 SQIVND (reference sequence). This CDR3 spans 14 amino acids. V trimming: 10 bases; J trimming: 4 bases; junction bases outside the gene matches: 13. This CDR3 reads CATQRTGGEYEQYV. CDR3 DNA sequence: TGTGCCACCCAAAGGACGGGAGGAGAGTACGAGCAGTACGTC.

The chain recombines TRBV7-9 with TRBJ1-2; a weak D match, TRBD1 (5 bases). From germline, CDR1 is SEHNR and CDR2 FQNEAQ (reference sequence). The CDR3 spans 12 residues. The V gene lost 5 bases and the J gene lost 4 bases, with 8 bases spanning the gap. CDR3 sequence reads: CASSPGTYGYTF. For the CDR3, the DNA is TGTGCCAGCAGCCCAGGGACCTATGGCTACACCTTC.

This clone was seen just once. V usage is TRBV9 and J usage is TRBJ2-2; perhaps D is TRBD1 or TRBD2 (5 bases each). The ends were cut back, 0 bases at V and 6 bases at J, with 21 bases in the middle. The length of the CDR3 is 18 residues. The germline V gene encodes CDR1 SGDLS and CDR2 YYNGEE. CDR3 nucleotide sequence: TGTGCCAGCAGCGTAGCGAAGGGCGTGGGATTGGGGGCCGGGGAGCTGTTTTTT. This sequence encodes CASSVAKGVGLGAGELFF. Filled out from reference TRBV9 and TRBJ2-2, the complete variable domain reads DSGVTQTPKHLITATGQRVTLRCSPRSGDLSVYWYQQSLDQGLQFLIQYYNGEERAKGNILERFSAQQFPDLHSELNLSSLELGDSALYFCASSVAKGVGLGAGELFFGEGSRLTVL.

This clone has a single count. The rearrangement links TRBV6-1 to TRBJ2-7, with 8 bases fitting TRBD1. CDR1 and CDR2 from the germline V gene are MNHNS and SASEGT. V was clipped by 2 bases and J by 2 bases; unmatched bases: 8. CDR3 length equals 16 residues. CDR3 amino acids: CASSEYGDRWAYEQYF. The CDR3 DNA follows: TGTGCCAGCAGTGAATACGGGGACAGGTGGGCCTACGAGCAGTACTTC.

The rearrangement links TRBV7-9 to TRBJ1-2; D is undetermined. This CDR3 spans 12 amino acids. Germline lookup yields CDR1 SEHNR and CDR2 FQNEAQ (reference sequence). Trimming left V 4 bases short and J 10 bases short, with 13 bases between. The CDR3 sequence is CASSSGSGFYTF. The CDR3 bases are TGTGCCAGCAGCTCCGGGTCTGGTTTCTACACCTTC.

The chain combines TRBV7-9 with TRBJ1-3, with no clear D. This CDR3 region has 16 residues. The V end lost 3 bases, the J end lost 2 bases, and 14 bases lay between the germline ends. Germline V gene sequence: CDR1 SEHNR, CDR2 FQNEAQ (reference sequence). The CDR3 coding sequence is TGTGCCAGCAGCTTCCGGGGAGGGAGGACTGGAAACACCATATATTTT. Translated: CASSFRGGRTGNTIYF.

The chain links TRBV3-1 (or the pseudogene TRBV3-2) to TRBJ1-4; the D gene is possibly TRBD1 (5 bases). The V end lost 0 bases, the J end lost 14 bases, and 16 bases lay between the germline ends. The germline V gene encodes CDR1 LGHDT and CDR2 YNNKEL (reference sequence). The CDR3 has 14 residues. DNA for the CDR3: TGTGCCAGCAGCCAAGATGGGGCCGTAATAGGGCTGTTTTTT. Translating it yields CASSQDGAVIGLFF.